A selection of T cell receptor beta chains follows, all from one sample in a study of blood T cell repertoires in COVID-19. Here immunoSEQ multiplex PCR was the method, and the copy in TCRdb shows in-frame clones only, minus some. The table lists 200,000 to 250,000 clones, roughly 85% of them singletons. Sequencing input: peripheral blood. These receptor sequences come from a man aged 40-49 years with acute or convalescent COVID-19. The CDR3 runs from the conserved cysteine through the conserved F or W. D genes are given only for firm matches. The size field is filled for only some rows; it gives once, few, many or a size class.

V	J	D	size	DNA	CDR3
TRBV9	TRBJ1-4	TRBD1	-	TGTGCCAGCAGCGCGGGGACAGGGAATGAAAAACTGTTTTTT	CASSAGTGNEKLFF
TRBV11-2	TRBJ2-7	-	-	TGTGCCAGCAGCTTTAGAGGACCGGGGGAGCAGTACTTC	CASSFRGPGEQYF
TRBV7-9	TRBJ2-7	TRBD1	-	TGTGCCAGCAGCTTAGCTGAGGGACAGGGCACCTACGAGCAGTACTTC	CASSLAEGQGTYEQYF
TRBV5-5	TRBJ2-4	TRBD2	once	TGTGCCAGCAGCTTAGGGGGGACTAGGGACATTCAGTACTTC	CASSLGGTRDIQYF
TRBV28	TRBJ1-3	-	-	TGTGCCAGCAGCATCCGGACTGCCGGGGTCGTGAGAAACACCATATATTTT	CASSIRTAGVVRNTIYF
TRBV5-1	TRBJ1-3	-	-	TGCGCCAGCAGCCCCGGTTCGGCCTTCGGGGGAAACACCATATATTTT	CASSPGSAFGGNTIYF
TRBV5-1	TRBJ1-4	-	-	TGCGCCAGCAGATCCGGGATTGTTGCAACTAATGAAAAACTGTTTTTT	CASRSGIVATNEKLFF
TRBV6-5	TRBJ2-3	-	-	TGTGCCAGCTGGGACTTCAGAGCAGATACGCAGTATTTT	CASWDFRADTQYF
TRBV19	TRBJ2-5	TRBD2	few	TGTGCCAGTAGTCCTCAGCGGGGGGCGATTGGGACCCAGTACTTC	CASSPQRGAIGTQYF
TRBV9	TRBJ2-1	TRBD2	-	TGTGCCAGCAGCCCGGGACTAGCGGGGTACAATGAGCAGTTCTTC	CASSPGLAGYNEQFF
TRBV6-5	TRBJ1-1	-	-	TGTGCCAGCAGGGAGACAGTTATGAACACTGAAGCTTTCTTT	CASRETVMNTEAFF
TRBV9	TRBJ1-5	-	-	TGTGCCAGCAGCCCGTCGGGGGGCGGGAATCAGCCCCAGCATTTT	CASSPSGGGNQPQHF
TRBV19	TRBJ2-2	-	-	TGTGCCAGTCGGTATTTCGCGTACGGGGGAACCGGGGAGCTGTTTTTT	CASRYFAYGGTGELFF
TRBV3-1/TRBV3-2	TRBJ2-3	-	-	TGTGCCAGCAGCCCCCCAGCGGGTACGCAGTATTTT	CASSPPAGTQYF
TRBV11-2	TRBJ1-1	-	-	TGTGCCAGCAGCTCACGGACAAGGCATCGGAACACTGAAGCTTTCTTT	CASSSRTRHRNTEAFF
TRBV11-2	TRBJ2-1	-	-	TGTGCCAGCAGCTTAGTTGGCAGGGGTAATGAGCAGTTCTTC	CASSLVGRGNEQFF
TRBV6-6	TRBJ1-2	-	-	TGTGCCAGCCTGGGCCCCGGACAGAACTATGGCTACACCTTC	CASLGPGQNYGYTF
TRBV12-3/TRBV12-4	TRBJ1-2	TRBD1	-	TGTGCCAGCAGCATGGGACAGCCCTATGGCTACACCTTC	CASSMGQPYGYTF
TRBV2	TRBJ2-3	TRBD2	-	TGTGCCAGCAGGAGAGGACTAGCGGGGAATACGCAGTATTTT	CASRRGLAGNTQYF
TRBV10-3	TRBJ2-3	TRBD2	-	TGTGCCATCAAAAGAGAGCGGGGGCCCACAGATACGCAGTATTTT	CAIKRERGPTDTQYF
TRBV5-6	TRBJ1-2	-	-	TGTGCCAGCAGCATTTACAGGGTAGGGGAGAATGGCTACACCTTC	CASSIYRVGENGYTF
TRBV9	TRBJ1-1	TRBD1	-	TGTGCCAGCAGCGCCTCACAGGGGGCGAACACTGAAGCTTTCTTT	CASSASQGANTEAFF
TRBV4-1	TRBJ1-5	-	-	TGCGCCAGCAGCCAAGATTTTGATGCCGGCAGGCATCAGCCCCAGCATTTT	CASSQDFDAGRHQPQHF
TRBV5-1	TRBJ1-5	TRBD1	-	TGCGCCAGCAGCTTGGAATTGGTTCAGCCTGGGACAGGGGCATTGCAGCCCCAGCATTTT	CASSLELVQPGTGALQPQHF
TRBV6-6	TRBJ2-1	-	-	TGTGCCAGCAGTCGCGACAAATACAATGAGCAGTTCTTC	CASSRDKYNEQFF
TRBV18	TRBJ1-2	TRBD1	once	TGTGCCAGCTCACCATATGACAGGGGTGGCTATGGCTACACCTTC	CASSPYDRGGYGYTF
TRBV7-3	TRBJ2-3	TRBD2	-	TGTGCCAGCTCCCGGCGGGGGGGGGCGGATACGCAGTATTTT	CASSRRGGADTQYF
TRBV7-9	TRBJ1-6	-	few	TGTGCCAGCAGCTTAGGGCAGGTCAATTCACCCCTCCACTTT	CASSLGQVNSPLHF
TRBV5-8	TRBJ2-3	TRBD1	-	TGTGCCAGCAGCTTCGGACAGGGGATGGTAGATACGCAGTATTTT	CASSFGQGMVDTQYF
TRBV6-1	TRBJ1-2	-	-	TGTGCCAGCAGTGAAGCGCTGAGGAATGGCTACACCTTC	CASSEALRNGYTF
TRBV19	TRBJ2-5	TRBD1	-	TGTGCCAGTAGTATAGGACAGGGTATCCAAGAGACCCAGTACTTC	CASSIGQGIQETQYF
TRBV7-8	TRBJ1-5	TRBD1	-	TGTGCCAGCAGCGACGGACAGGGGGCTTTTCAGCCCCAGCATTTT	CASSDGQGAFQPQHF
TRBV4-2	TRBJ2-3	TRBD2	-	TGTGCCAGCAGCCAAGGGTTTGGGACTAGCGGGGGGGCGGGAGATACGCAGTATTTT	CASSQGFGTSGGAGDTQYF
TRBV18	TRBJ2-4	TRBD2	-	TGTGCCAGCTCGCGACCTGGACTAGCGGGGGGGCGTGCCAAAAACATTCAGTACTTC	CASSRPGLAGGRAKNIQYF
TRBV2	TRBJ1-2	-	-	TGTGCCAGCAGACAGGACACCTATGGCTACACCTTC	CASRQDTYGYTF
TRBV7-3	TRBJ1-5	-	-	TGTGCCAGCAGCTTAACCTACGGTCAGCCCCAGCATTTT	CASSLTYGQPQHF
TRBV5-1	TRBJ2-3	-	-	TGCGCCAGCAGCTTGGAAGTAACAGGGAACACAGATACGCAGTATTTT	CASSLEVTGNTDTQYF
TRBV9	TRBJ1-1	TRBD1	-	TGTGCCAGCAGCTTAGGCAGGGGGCGTAGTGAAGCTTTCTTT	CASSLGRGRSEAFF
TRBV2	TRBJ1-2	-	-	TGTGCCAGCGGGTTAAGTAGCCTCTTGGAAGGCTACACCTTC	CASGLSSLLEGYTF
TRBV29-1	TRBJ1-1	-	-	TGCAGCGCTAGCAGGGGTACGGCTGAAGCTTTCTTT	CSASRGTAEAFF
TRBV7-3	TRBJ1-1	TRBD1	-	TGTGCCAGCAGCCGGACAGGGAACACTGAAGCTTTCTTT	CASSRTGNTEAFF
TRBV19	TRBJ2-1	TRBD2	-	TGTGCCAGTAGTGTACTAGCGGGGGCAGGGAATGAGCAGTTCTTC	CASSVLAGAGNEQFF
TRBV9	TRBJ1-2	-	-	TGTGCCAGCAGCGCCATGCGGGGTTCAGAGGGCTACACCTTC	CASSAMRGSEGYTF